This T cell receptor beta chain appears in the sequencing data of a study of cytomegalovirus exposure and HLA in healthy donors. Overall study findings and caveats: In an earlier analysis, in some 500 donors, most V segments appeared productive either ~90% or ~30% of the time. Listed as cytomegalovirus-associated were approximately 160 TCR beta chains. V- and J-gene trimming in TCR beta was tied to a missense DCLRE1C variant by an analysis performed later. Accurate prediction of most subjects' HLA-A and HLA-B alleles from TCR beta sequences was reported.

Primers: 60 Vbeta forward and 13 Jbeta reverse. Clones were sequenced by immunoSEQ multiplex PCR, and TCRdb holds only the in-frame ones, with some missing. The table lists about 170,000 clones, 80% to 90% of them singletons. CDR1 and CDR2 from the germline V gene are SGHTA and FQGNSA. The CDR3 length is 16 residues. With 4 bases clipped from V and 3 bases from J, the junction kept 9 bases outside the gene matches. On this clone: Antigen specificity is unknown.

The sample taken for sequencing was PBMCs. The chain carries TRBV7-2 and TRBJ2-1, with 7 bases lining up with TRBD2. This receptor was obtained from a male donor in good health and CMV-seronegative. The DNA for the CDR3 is TGTGCCAGCAGCTGGGGAGGGGCTAGCGGCTACAATGAGCAGTTCTTC. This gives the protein CASSWGGASGYNEQFF.